These T cell receptor beta chains were read from a single sample in a study of blood T cell repertoires in COVID-19. The assay was immunoSEQ multiplex PCR, and TCRdb's table has in-frame clones only and misses some. Among just under 70,000 clones, about nine tenths were seen once, and the ten largest hold less than 9%. Material: peripheral blood. Every receptor here comes from a man in his thirties or forties with acute or convalescent COVID-19. The conserved cysteine and the conserved F or W are not part of the CDR3 here.

V: TRBV5-1
J: TRBJ2-2
CDR3: ASNIGTSGRRTGELF

V: TRBV13
J: TRBJ1-5
CDR3: ASSLGQNQPQH

V: TRBV25-1
J: TRBJ1-6
CDR3: ASTTGDRSPLH

V: TRBV27
J: TRBJ1-1
CDR3: ASSLRQGGSSMNTEAF

V: TRBV18
J: TRBJ2-7
CDR3: ASSPPRGYEQY

V: TRBV18
J: TRBJ1-4
CDR3: ASSPGPRTNEKLF

V: TRBV3-1/TRBV3-2
J: TRBJ2-1
CDR3: ASSQEGLAHYNEQF

V: TRBV20-1
J: TRBJ2-1
CDR3: SAPLLNEQF

V: TRBV30
J: TRBJ2-1
CDR3: AWSSSYNEQF

V: TRBV7-8
J: TRBJ2-5
CDR3: ASSRDRTETQY

V: TRBV12-3/TRBV12-4
J: TRBJ2-2
CDR3: ASSPPQAGELF

V: TRBV7-3
J: TRBJ1-1
CDR3: ASSIQSNTEAF

V: TRBV7-9
J: TRBJ2-1
CDR3: ASSLGGLGEQF

V: TRBV6-1
J: TRBJ2-5
CDR3: ASSDRRETQY

V: TRBV27
J: TRBJ2-7
CDR3: ASSFWRDRVNEQY

V: TRBV2
J: TRBJ2-2
CDR3: ASRFLTGELF

V: TRBV6-5
J: TRBJ1-6
CDR3: ASTRTANSPLH